These 27 T cell receptor beta chains were sequenced from one sample in a study of human T cells and chemical hapten exposure. The time point was: patch test 2, 6 weeks after DPC sensitization. Treatment indicated: therapeutic diphenylcyclopropenone sensitization with weekly scalp DPC. Each CDR3 protein is one row after TCRdb ran MiXCR on the RACE reads. This sample has 110,000 to 150,000 distinct CDR3 sequences, with roughly 12% found just once. The source was whole blood, collected in connection with sensitization to the hapten diphenylcyclopropenone (DPC). These receptors all come from a woman aged 45-65 years with alopecia areata. Some clones in this sample may be carry-over from other donors' samples.

This clonotype was seen only a few times. The chain has TRBV3-1 and TRBJ2-5, with TRBD2 matching 7 bases. After removal of 2 bases from V and 1 base from J, the junction contained 10 bases not matched to a gene. The CDR3 extends over 17 amino acids. The V gene's germline CDR1 is LGHDT and CDR2 YNNKEL (reference sequence). The CDR3 DNA reads TGTGCCAGCAGCCAAACCGGACTAGTGCTTCGCCAAGAGACCCAGTACTTC. This sequence encodes CASSQTGLVLRQETQYF.

This clonotype was recorded at least ten times. This sequence joins TRBV10-3 and TRBJ1-1; 10 bases are shared with TRBD1. The length of the CDR3 is 17 residues. CDR1 is ENHRY and CDR2 is SYGVKD in the germline V gene. V was pared by 5 bases and J by 4 bases, with 13 bases of the junction left unmatched. Here the CDR3 reads CAISSLPGRTGGTEAFF. For the CDR3, the DNA is TGTGCCATCAGTAGTCTACCCGGCCGGACAGGGGGCACTGAAGCTTTCTTT.

The table lists this clonotype with many counts. The chain couples TRBV6-2 or TRBV6-3 to TRBJ2-2; 7 nucleotides line up with TRBD1. Unmatched junction bases numbered 7, after V lost 6 bases and J lost 6 bases. The CDR3 sequence is 14 residues long. CDR1 is MNHEY, CDR2 SVGEGT, per germline. DNA for the CDR3: TGTGCCAGCAGAAGACAGGGCCGGCCCGGGGAGCTGTTTTTT. Encoded protein: CASRRQGRPGELFF.

Ten or more counts support this clonotype. The rearrangement uses TRBV5-4 and TRBJ2-3, with 7 bases matching TRBD2. Germline V CDR1 and CDR2: SGHNT, YYREEE (reference sequence). This CDR3 has 15 amino acids. The junction had 10 bases not matched to a gene; V was cut back by 5 bases and J by 4 bases. CDR3 nucleotides: TGTGCCAGCAGGATCACTAGCGAGAGACCAGATACGCAGTATTTT. Protein: CASRITSERPDTQYF.

In its sample, this clonotype was seen a few times. V usage is TRBV7-6 and J usage is TRBJ2-1; TRBD2 matches at 12 bases. The trim removed 5 bases at V and 8 bases at J, leaving 7 bases unmatched. The germline V gene has CDR1 SGHVS and CDR2 FNYEAQ. The CDR3 sequence is 15 residues long. As DNA, the CDR3 is TGTGCCAGCAGCCCAGGGACTAGCGGGTTCGATGAGCAGTTCTTC. Its translation is CASSPGTSGFDEQFF.

This clonotype was observed a few times. The V gene is TRBV5-4, the J gene TRBJ2-1; D gene unclear. The CDR3 is 15 amino acids. V lost 5 bases and J lost 0, with 12 bases in between. Germline V gene data show CDR1 as SGHNT and CDR2 as YYREEE (reference sequence). This chain's CDR3 is CASRRDVSSYNEQFF. The DNA for the CDR3 is TGTGCCAGCAGGCGTGACGTGAGCTCCTACAATGAGCAGTTCTTC.

V usage is TRBV4-3 and J usage is TRBJ1-3, with TRBD1 as a possible D gene (6 bases). V was pared by 3 bases and J by 0 bases, with 9 bases between. Per the germline V gene, CDR1 is LGHNA and CDR2 is YSLEER. This CDR3 spans 15 amino acids. As DNA, the CDR3 is TGCGCCAGCAGCCAGGAGGACAGCTCTGGAAACACCATATATTTT. Translated, it gives CASSQEDSSGNTIYF.

The table lists this clonotype with many counts. The chain couples TRBV6-1 to TRBJ2-7; D is perhaps TRBD2 (5 bases). Germline V gene lookup returns CDR1 MNHNS and CDR2 SASEGT. CDR3 length: 14 amino acids. Trimming cost V 8 bases and J 0 bases, with 14 bases left between them. CDR3 loop: CASGRAVSSYEQYF. The DNA of the CDR3 is TGTGCCAGCGGGCGGGCCGTAAGCTCCTACGAGCAGTACTTC.

This clonotype was picked up many times. The rearrangement joins TRBV10-3 to TRBJ2-5; D may match TRBD1 or TRBD2 (7 bases each). In germline, CDR1 is ENHRY, CDR2 SYGVKD. V dropped 2 bases and J dropped 3 bases, with 13 bases sitting between them. This CDR3 has 15 residues. The CDR3 here is CAISERGDSEETQYF. DNA for the CDR3: TGTGCCATCAGTGAGCGGGGGGACAGCGAAGAGACCCAGTACTTC.

The chain employs TRBV5-4 and TRBJ1-2; D perhaps matches TRBD1 (6 bases). Trimming cost V 3 bases and J 8 bases, with 14 bases left between them. CDR3 length: 13 residues. Germline V lookup: CDR1 SGHNT, CDR2 YYREEE (reference sequence). CDR3 DNA: TGTGCCAGCAGCTCAGGACAGCAACGGGGCTACACCTTC. It specifies CASSSGQQRGYTF.

This clonotype was seen repeatedly, ten times or more. This sequence joins TRBV24-1 and TRBJ1-1, with 8 bases identical to TRBD1. The junction had 6 bases not matched to a gene; V was cut back by 4 bases and J by 6 bases. Germline V gene lookup returns CDR1 KGHDR and CDR2 SFDVKD. CDR3 size: 14 residues. CDR3 residues: CATSEPIQGAEAFF. As DNA, the CDR3 is TGTGCCACCAGTGAACCGATACAGGGGGCTGAAGCTTTCTTT.

The V call is TRBV4-2, the J call TRBJ2-5, with a weak D call TRBD2 (5 bases). The CDR3 contains 16 residues. The V and J ends lost 4 bases and 5 bases respectively, with 20 bases between them. Germline values: CDR1 LGHNA, CDR2 YNFKEQ. The CDR3 DNA is TGTGCCAGCAGCCCAACGGGGTTAAGCCGATGGGAGACCCAGTACTTC. Protein: CASSPTGLSRWETQYF.

This clonotype turned up a few times. The rearrangement joins TRBV28 to TRBJ1-5; D might be TRBD1 (5 bases). The CDR3 is 17 residues long. Germline CDR1 and CDR2: MDHEN and SYDVKM. Trimming stripped 0 bases from V and 6 bases from J, with 18 bases between. Written as DNA, the CDR3 is TGTGCCAGCAGTTTATGGAGGGTTGCAGGGCTGGGTCAGCCCCAGCATTTT. Its translation is CASSLWRVAGLGQPQHF.

J is TRBJ2-7 and V is TRBV20-1; 9 bases agree with TRBD2. This CDR3 is built from 14 residues. Germline V gene lookup returns CDR1 DFQATT and CDR2 SNEGSKA (reference sequence). The ends lost 3 bases at V and 2 bases at J; junction bases unmatched: 5. The CDR3 loop reads CSARTSGRTYEQYF. The CDR3 DNA sequence: TGCAGTGCTAGGACTAGCGGAAGAACCTACGAGCAGTACTTC.

Notes on this clonotype: One end of the junction is discordant with germline, which a read error may explain. The chain combines TRBV7-7 with TRBJ2-5; 11 bases line up with TRBD2. The germline gives CDR1 SSHAT, CDR2 FNYEAQ (reference sequence). CDR3 length: 16 residues. The CDR3 spells CASSPSTSGVQETQYF. The CDR3 DNA follows: TGTGCTAGCAGCCCTTCGACTAGCGGGGTCCAAGAGACCCAGTACTTC.

The chain recombines TRBV4-1 with TRBJ2-1, with 9 positions matching TRBD2. The ends lost 1 base at V and 10 bases at J; junction bases unmatched: 5. Germline V gives CDR1 MGHRA, CDR2 YSYEKL. This CDR3 has 14 amino acids. The chain's CDR3 is CASSQVRGGGEQFF. The DNA of the CDR3 is TGCGCCAGCAGCCAAGTGCGGGGGGGAGGGGAGCAGTTCTTC.

This clonotype was seen at least ten times. The rearrangement uses TRBV27 and TRBJ2-2, with D hard to call. CDR3 length: 14 amino acids. V gave up 5 bases and J gave up 9 bases, with 16 bases separating them. Germline V CDR1 and CDR2: MNHEY, SMNVEV (reference sequence). Written as DNA, the CDR3 is TGTGCCAGCAGTACTCGTGGGATGGGCCGGGAGCTGTTTTTT. Its protein product is CASSTRGMGRELFF.

This clonotype was seen more than once but under ten times. The V gene is TRBV12-3 or TRBV12-4, the J gene TRBJ2-3; D is uncertain. V lost 1 base and J lost 6, with 5 bases in between. The CDR3 is 12 amino acids. CDR3 sequence: CASSLDWDTQYF. The CDR3 coding sequence is TGTGCCAGCAGTTTAGACTGGGATACGCAGTATTTT.

This chain joins TRBV6-2 or TRBV6-3 and TRBJ2-7; D not certain. The CDR3 contains 13 residues. From germline, CDR1 is MNHEY and CDR2 SVGEGT. The V end lost 0 bases, the J end lost 3 bases, and 6 bases lay between the germline ends. The CDR3 region has the DNA TGTGCCAGCAGTTACTCCTCCCTCTACGAGCAGTACTTC. Translation gives CASSYSSLYEQYF.

This chain links TRBV18 with TRBJ2-7, with D hard to call. From germline, CDR1 is KGHSH and CDR2 LQKENI. V lost 2 bases to trimming and J lost 4 bases, with 12 bases between them. This CDR3 is 14 amino acids long. The CDR3 nucleotides are TGTGCCAGCTCACCAAGGGCAACGACTTACGAGCAGTACTTC. This codes for CASSPRATTYEQYF.

This chain connects TRBV3-1 to TRBJ2-7, with TRBD2 matching 10 bases. Germline V CDR1 and CDR2: LGHDT, YNNKEL (reference sequence). V was clipped by 2 bases and J by 4 bases; unmatched bases: 8. The length of the CDR3 is 16 residues. The CDR3 bases are TGTGCCAGCAGCCAATTCCCCCTAGCGGGAGTGTACGAGCAGTACTTC. Encoded protein: CASSQFPLAGVYEQYF.

V is TRBV9 and J is TRBJ2-7, with D perhaps assigned TRBD1 or TRBD2 (5 bases each). Trimming removed 0 bases at V and 2 bases at J, with 9 bases between. Germline V gives CDR1 SGDLS, CDR2 YYNGEE. CDR3 length: 14 residues. CDR3 residues: CASSVGPGPYEQYF. Written as DNA, the CDR3 is TGTGCCAGCAGCGTAGGCCCGGGGCCCTACGAGCAGTACTTC.

This clonotype has at least ten counts. The chain recombines TRBV20-1 with TRBJ1-6, with D hard to call. The CDR3 loop spans 12 amino acids. Germline CDR1 DFQATT, CDR2 SNEGSKA (reference sequence). The V end lost 6 bases, the J end lost 3 bases, and 6 bases lay between the germline ends. The CDR3 spells CSAGRYNSPLHF. Written as DNA, the CDR3 is TGCAGTGCAGGTCGCTATAATTCACCCCTCCACTTT.

This clonotype has just a few counts. This chain joins TRBV20-1 and TRBJ2-3, with a tentative D call TRBD2 (6 bases). V lost 6 bases, J lost 2 bases, and 12 bases lay in between. CDR3 length: 13 amino acids. CDR1 DFQATT and CDR2 SNEGSKA come from the germline V gene (reference sequence). The CDR3 coding sequence is TGCAGTGCCCCGGGACTTCACACAGATACGCAGTATTTT. It is translated as CSAPGLHTDTQYF.

The rearrangement uses TRBV2 and TRBJ1-3; 8 nucleotides line up with TRBD1. V lost 9 bases, J lost 2 bases, and 3 bases stayed unmatched. This CDR3 has 13 residues. CDR1 is SNHLY and CDR2 is FYNNEI in the germline V gene. The CDR3 sequence is CASQGAPGNTIYF. In nucleotides, the CDR3 is TGTGCCAGTCAGGGGGCGCCTGGAAACACCATATATTTT. Filled out from reference TRBV2 and TRBJ1-3, the complete variable domain reads EPEVTQTPSHQVTQMGQEVILRCVPISNHLYFYWYRQILGQKVEFLVSFYNNEISEKSEIFDDQFSVERPDGSNFTLKIRSTKLEDSAMYFCASQGAPGNTIYFGEGSWLTVV.

This clonotype was seen more than once but under ten times. The gene calls are TRBV3-1 and TRBJ2-5, with D possibly TRBD2 on 6 matching bases. Trimming took 2 bases from V and 5 from J, leaving 12 bases between them. Germline V gene sequence: CDR1 LGHDT, CDR2 YNNKEL (reference sequence). This CDR3 has 14 amino acids. CDR3 in DNA: TGTGCCAGCAGCCAACAGACTAGACGGGAGACCCAGTACTTC. This encodes CASSQQTRRETQYF.

This clonotype turned up a few times. This chain links TRBV21-1 with TRBJ2-7. TRBV21-1 is listed as a pseudogene. The CDR3 length is 14 residues. The CDR3, as DNA: TGTGCCAGCAGCTCACGGCTGGTTAGGTACGAGCAGTACTTC. This gives the protein CASSSRLVRYEQYF.